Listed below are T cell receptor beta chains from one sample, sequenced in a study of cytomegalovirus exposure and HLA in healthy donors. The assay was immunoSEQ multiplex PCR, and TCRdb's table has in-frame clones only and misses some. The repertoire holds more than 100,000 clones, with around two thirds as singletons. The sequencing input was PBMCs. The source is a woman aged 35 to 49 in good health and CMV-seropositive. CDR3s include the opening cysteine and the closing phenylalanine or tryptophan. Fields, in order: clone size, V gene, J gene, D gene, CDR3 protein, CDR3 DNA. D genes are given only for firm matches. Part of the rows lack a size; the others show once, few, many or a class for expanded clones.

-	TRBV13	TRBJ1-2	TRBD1	CASSSRDRESYGYTF	TGTGCCAGCAGCAGCCGGGACAGGGAGAGCTATGGCTACACCTTC
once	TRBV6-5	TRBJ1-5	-	CASSLSGSPQHF	TGTGCCAGCAGCCTCTCGGGGAGTCCCCAGCATTTT
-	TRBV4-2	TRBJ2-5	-	CASSPGRPGQETQYF	TGTGCCAGCAGCCCCGGTCGGCCGGGACAAGAGACCCAGTACTTC
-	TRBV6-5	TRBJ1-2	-	CASTLDVAKGYTF	TGTGCCAGCACCTTAGATGTTGCTAAAGGCTACACCTTC
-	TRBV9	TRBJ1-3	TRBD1	CASSVAGGKSSGNTIYF	TGTGCCAGCAGCGTAGCAGGGGGGAAAAGCTCTGGAAACACCATATATTTT
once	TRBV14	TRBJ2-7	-	CASSQKGGRPYEQYF	TGTGCCAGCAGCCAAAAGGGCGGGCGGCCCTACGAGCAGTACTTC
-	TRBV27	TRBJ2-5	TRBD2	CATSGGGALETQYF	TGTGCCACCTCGGGCGGGGGGGCCTTGGAGACCCAGTACTTC
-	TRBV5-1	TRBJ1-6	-	CASSTQGPPNSPLHF	TGCGCCAGCAGCACACAGGGCCCGCCTAATTCACCCCTCCACTTT
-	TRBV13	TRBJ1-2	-	CASSLALGYTF	TGTGCCAGCAGCTTAGCCCTGGGCTACACCTTC
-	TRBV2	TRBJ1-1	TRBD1	CASRDRGQGMNTEAFF	TGTGCCAGCAGGGACAGGGGCCAGGGCATGAACACTGAAGCTTTCTTT
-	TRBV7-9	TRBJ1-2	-	CASSLLPGANYGYTF	TGTGCCAGCAGCTTACTACCAGGGGCTAACTATGGCTACACCTTC
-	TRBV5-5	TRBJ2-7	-	CASLHPGESYEQYF	TGTGCCAGCCTTCACCCCGGGGAGTCCTACGAGCAGTACTTC
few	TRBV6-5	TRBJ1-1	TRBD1	CASSWTGGLAEAFF	TGTGCCAGCAGTTGGACAGGGGGCCTTGCTGAAGCTTTCTTT
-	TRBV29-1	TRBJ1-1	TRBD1	CSVRQGWDTEAFF	TGCAGCGTGAGACAGGGCTGGGACACTGAAGCTTTCTTT
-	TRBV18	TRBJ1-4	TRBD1	CASSSGTGLNEKLFF	TGTGCCAGCTCGTCCGGGACAGGGCTTAATGAAAAACTGTTTTTT
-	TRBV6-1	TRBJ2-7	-	CASSLLAYEQYF	TGTGCCAGCAGTCTCCTAGCCTACGAGCAGTACTTC
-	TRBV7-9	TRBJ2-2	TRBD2	CASSPRLAGDTGELFF	TGTGCCAGCAGCCCCCGGCTAGCGGGAGACACCGGGGAGCTGTTTTTT
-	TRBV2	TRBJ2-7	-	CASSSGVSYEQYF	TGTGCCAGCAGTTCGGGAGTTTCCTACGAGCAGTACTTC
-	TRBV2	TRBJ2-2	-	CASSHRSPNTGELFF	TGTGCCAGCAGTCACAGATCGCCGAACACCGGGGAGCTGTTTTTT
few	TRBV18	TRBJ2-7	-	CASSPGGADEQYF	TGTGCCAGCTCACCAGGGGGCGCGGATGAGCAGTACTTC
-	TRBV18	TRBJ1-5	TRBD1	CASSLDRVTNQPQHF	TGTGCCAGCTCACTCGACAGGGTTACTAATCAGCCCCAGCATTTT
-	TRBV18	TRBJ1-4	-	CASSPRSTTTNEKLFF	TGTGCCAGCTCACCGAGGTCCACGACAACTAATGAAAAACTGTTTTTT
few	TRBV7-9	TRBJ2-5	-	CASSSPGLQRETQYF	TGTGCCAGCAGCTCCCCGGGACTTCAAAGAGAGACCCAGTACTTC
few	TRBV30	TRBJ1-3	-	CAWTRQHSGNTIYF	TGTGCCTGGACCAGGCAACACTCTGGAAACACCATATATTTT
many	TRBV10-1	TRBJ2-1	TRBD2	CASSGAAGRNEQFF	TGCGCCAGCAGTGGAGCAGCGGGAAGAAATGAGCAGTTCTTC
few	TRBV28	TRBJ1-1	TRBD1	CASSPGGAGGTEAFF	TGTGCCAGCAGCCCAGGGGGCGCCGGCGGGACTGAAGCTTTCTTT
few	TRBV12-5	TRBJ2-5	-	CASGLDRDNSGTQYF	TGTGCTAGTGGTTTGGACCGGGACAATTCAGGGACCCAGTACTTC
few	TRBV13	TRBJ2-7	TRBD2	CASSSMSGSPYEQYF	TGTGCCAGCAGCTCGATGAGCGGGAGCCCCTACGAGCAGTACTTC
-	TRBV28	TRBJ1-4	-	CAIQAINEKLFF	TGTGCCATACAGGCGATCAATGAAAAACTGTTTTTT
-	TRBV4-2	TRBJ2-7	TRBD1	CASSQGLGQASYEQYF	TGTGCCAGCAGCCAAGGACTGGGACAGGCATCCTACGAGCAGTACTTC
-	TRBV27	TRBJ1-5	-	CASSFRQGAKGYFDQPQHF	TGTGCCAGCAGTTTCCGCCAAGGAGCGAAGGGGTATTTCGATCAGCCCCAGCATTTT
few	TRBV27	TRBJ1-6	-	CASSWLSHNSPLHF	TGTGCCAGCAGTTGGCTCAGTCATAATTCACCCCTCCACTTT
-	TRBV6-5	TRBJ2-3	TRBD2	CASRPGRGGTDTQYF	TGTGCCAGCAGGCCGGGGCGGGGGGGTACAGATACGCAGTATTTT
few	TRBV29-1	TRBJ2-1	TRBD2	CSVYTSGLQDEQFF	TGCAGCGTCTATACTAGCGGGCTTCAGGATGAGCAGTTCTTC
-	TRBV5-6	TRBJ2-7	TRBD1	CASSLFGTEKTYEQYF	TGTGCCAGCAGCTTATTTGGGACAGAAAAAACCTACGAGCAGTACTTC
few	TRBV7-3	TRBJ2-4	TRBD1	CASSRHGQGGSKNIQYF	TGTGCCAGCAGCAGGCACGGACAGGGAGGTTCCAAAAACATTCAGTACTTC
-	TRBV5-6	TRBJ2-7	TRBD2	CASSLTPWREGPYEQYF	TGTGCCAGCAGCTTGACTCCGTGGCGGGAGGGCCCCTACGAGCAGTACTTC
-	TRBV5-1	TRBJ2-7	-	CASSLRTGSPGGVYEQYF	TGCGCCAGCAGCTTGCGGACAGGATCTCCCGGGGGTGTATACGAGCAGTACTTC
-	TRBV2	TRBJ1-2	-	CASSVFRGNYGYTF	TGTGCCAGCAGTGTCTTCCGGGGGAACTATGGCTACACCTTC
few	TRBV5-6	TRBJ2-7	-	CASSLDGQEGEQYF	TGTGCCAGCAGCTTGGACGGCCAGGAGGGCGAGCAGTACTTC
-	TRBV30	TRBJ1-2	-	CASGTQLYGYTF	TGTGCCTCTGGGACACAGCTTTATGGCTACACCTTC
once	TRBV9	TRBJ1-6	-	CASSDVPENSPLHF	TGTGCCAGCAGCGACGTACCGGAGAATTCACCCCTCCACTTT
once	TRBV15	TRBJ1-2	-	CATSRDRGGEGYTF	TGTGCCACCAGCAGAGATCGGGGAGGGGAAGGCTACACCTTC
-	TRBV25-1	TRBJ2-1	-	CASTYYNEQFF	TGTGCCAGCACGTACTATAATGAGCAGTTCTTC
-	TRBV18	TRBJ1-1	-	CASSPRETEAFF	TGTGCCAGCTCACCACGGGAGACTGAAGCTTTCTTT
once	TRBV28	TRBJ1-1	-	CASSLVPGGHTEAFF	TGTGCCAGCAGTTTAGTTCCGGGAGGACACACTGAAGCTTTCTTT
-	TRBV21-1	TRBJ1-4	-	CARPVTGQGNEKLFF	TGTGCCAGACCGGTTACGGGACAGGGGAATGAAAAACTGTTTTTT
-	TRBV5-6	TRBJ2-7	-	CASSSRGRETYEQYF	TGTGCCAGCAGCTCTAGAGGCAGGGAAACCTACGAGCAGTACTTC
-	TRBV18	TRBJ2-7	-	CASSPLLQGRSYEQYF	TGTGCCAGCTCACCACTGCTGCAGGGCCGCTCCTACGAGCAGTACTTC
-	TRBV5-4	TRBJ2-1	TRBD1	CAANNGQGAPNEQFF	TGTGCCGCCAATAACGGACAGGGGGCTCCCAATGAGCAGTTCTTC